This T cell receptor (beta chain) was retrieved from a study of post-analysis software for immune sequencing data. The CDR3 runs to 17 residues. The germline gives CDR1 ENHRY, CDR2 SYGVKD. TCR beta cDNA libraries had unique molecular identifiers. MiXCR, applied by TCRdb to the PCR reads, yields one record per CDR3 protein. This sample carries roughly 570,000 distinct CDR3 sequences, around 36% of them seen once, and the ten largest clones take 4.5% to 7.5%. Study findings and constraints: Relative to controls, patients with multiple sclerosis showed significantly lower normalized Chao1 diversity. Clustering by F measure revealed strong co-clustering among samples prepared together in one batch. Among roughly five TRBV segments more frequent in patients than controls were TRBV5-6, TRBV5-1 and TRBV20-1.

Comments on this clonotype: Its cognate antigen is unknown. Compared with germline, one end of the junction differs, possibly owing to a read error.

This receptor was obtained from a girl aged 2 to 17 with multiple sclerosis. The chain has TRBV10-3 and TRBJ2-3; 10 bases agree with TRBD2. The sequencing sample was made of blood. The CDR3 DNA reads as TGTGTCATCAGTGATGGTGGGCTAGCGGGGGGCACAGATACGCAGTATTTT. Residues: CVISDGGLAGGTDTQYF.